This T cell receptor (beta chain) was recorded in a study of T cell changes during pregnancy in multiple sclerosis. V lost 3 bases and J 6 bases, leaving 9 bases between the germline ends. Per germline, CDR1 LNHDA and CDR2 SQIVND (reference sequence). The CDR3 is 13 amino acids. This clone has more than one count but fewer than ten. Measured with immunoSEQ multiplex PCR; TCRdb has only the in-frame clones, and not every one. Among 70,000 to 75,000 clones listed, approximately 90% were seen once. The chain couples TRBV19 to TRBJ1-5; D gene ambiguous. This TCR was sampled from a female donor in good health, enrolled as a control in a pregnancy study. The sequenced sample was peripheral blood, obtained in the second trimester of pregnancy. The CDR3, as DNA: TGTGCCAGTAGTATCCCTCGCGGTCAGCCCCAGCATTTT. Residues: CASSIPRGQPQHF.